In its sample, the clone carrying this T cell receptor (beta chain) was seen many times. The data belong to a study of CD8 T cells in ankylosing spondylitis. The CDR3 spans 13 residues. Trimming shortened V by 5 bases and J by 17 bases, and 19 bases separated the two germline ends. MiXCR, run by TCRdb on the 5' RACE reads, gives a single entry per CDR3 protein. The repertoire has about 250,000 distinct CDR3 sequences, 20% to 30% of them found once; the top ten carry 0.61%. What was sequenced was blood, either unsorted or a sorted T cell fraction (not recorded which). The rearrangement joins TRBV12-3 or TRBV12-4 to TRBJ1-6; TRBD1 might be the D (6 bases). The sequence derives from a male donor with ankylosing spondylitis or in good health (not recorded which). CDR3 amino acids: CASSLLPTGKVHF. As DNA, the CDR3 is TGTGCCAGCAGTCTCCTTCCTACAGGGAAGGTCCACTTT.